The T cell receptor (beta chain) under discussion was sequenced for a study of blood T cell repertoires in COVID-19. Assay used: immunoSEQ multiplex PCR; TCRdb lists only in-frame clones, some missing. The repertoire includes tens of thousands of clones, roughly 89% of them detected once, and 1.3% sits in the top ten. The length of the CDR3 is 13 residues. V lost 3 bases, J lost 5 bases, and 8 bases lay in between. Germline V gene data show CDR1 as WSHSY and CDR2 as SAAADI. This sequence was found in a woman older than 75 with acute or convalescent COVID-19. What was sequenced was peripheral blood. The chain uses TRBV10-2 and TRBJ1-5; no definite D call. The CDR3, as DNA: TGCGCCAGCAGTGAAGGGAGGGATCAGCCCCAGCATTTT. This codes for CASSEGRDQPQHF.